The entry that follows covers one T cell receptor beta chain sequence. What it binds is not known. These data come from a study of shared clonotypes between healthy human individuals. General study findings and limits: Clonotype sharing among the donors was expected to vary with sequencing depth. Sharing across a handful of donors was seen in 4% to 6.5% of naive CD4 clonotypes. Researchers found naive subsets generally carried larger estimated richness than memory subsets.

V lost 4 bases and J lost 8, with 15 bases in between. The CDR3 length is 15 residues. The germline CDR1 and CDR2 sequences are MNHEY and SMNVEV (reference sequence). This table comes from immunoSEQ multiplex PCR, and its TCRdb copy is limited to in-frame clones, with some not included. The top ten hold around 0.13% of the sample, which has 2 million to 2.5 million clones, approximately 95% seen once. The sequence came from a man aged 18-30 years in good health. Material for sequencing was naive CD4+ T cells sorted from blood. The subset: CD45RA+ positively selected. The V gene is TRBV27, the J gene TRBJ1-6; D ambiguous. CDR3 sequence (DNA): TGTGCCAGCAGTTCCGGGCGGCCTTTTTATTCACCCCTCCACTTT. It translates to CASSSGRPFYSPLHF.